A single sample gave rise to the 3 T cell receptor beta chains below, sequenced in a study of shared clonotypes between healthy human individuals (dated by TCRdb to the early 2020s). CD8 naive samples were obtained by positive selection for CCR7 among CD45RO-negative cells, yielding a CD45RA+CCR7+ population from which TemRA cells were excluded. The receptor library was made with the immunoSEQ multiplex PCR assay. TCRdb obtained this table from immuneACCESS and retained in-frame rearrangements with V and J assigned. These tables miss some clones; where compared with another copy, unresolved V genes account for less than half of the shortfall, and the remainder is unexplained. The sample records about 1,800,000 clones, less than 95% of which are singletons. 0.9% to 1.5% of the sample comes from the top ten. The source material was naive CD8+ T cells sorted from blood. According to the study, the label for this sample's cell subset or site signals: CD45RA+CCR7+. These receptors all come from a man younger than 35 in good health.

This sequence joins TRBV10-2 and TRBJ1-1; D ambiguous. Germline values: CDR1 WSHSY, CDR2 SAAADI. The CDR3 runs to 13 residues. Trimming took off 7 bases at V and 1 base at J, with 10 bases between the two ends. The CDR3: CASTAPTNTEAFF. The CDR3 region has the DNA TGCGCCAGCACTGCACCGACGAACACTGAAGCTTTCTTT.

The chain links TRBV7-9 to TRBJ2-1; TRBD2 aligns across 8 bases. The CDR3 is made up of 16 amino acids. CDR1 SEHNR and CDR2 FQNEAQ come from the germline V gene (reference sequence). With V trimmed by 5 bases and J by 6 bases, 12 bases remained unmatched. The CDR3 DNA reads TGTGCCAGCAGCGACATCCCCGGGGGGGAAACCAATGAGCAGTTCTTC. This codes for CASSDIPGGETNEQFF. Full variable domain (outside the CDR3, taken from reference TRBV7-9 and TRBJ2-1): DTGVSQNPRHKITKRGQNVTFRCDPISEHNRLYWYRQTLGQGPEFLTYFQNEAQLEKSRLLSDRFSAERPKGSFSTLEIQRTEQGDSAMYLCASSDIPGGETNEQFFGPGTRLTVL.

CDR3 amino acids: CASSLSGSSYNEQFF. DNA of the CDR3: TGTGCCAGCAGCTTAAGCGGGAGCTCCTACAATGAGCAGTTCTTC. The chain carries TRBV5-8 and TRBJ2-1; 8 bases align to TRBD2. Germline V gene sequence: CDR1 SGHTS, CDR2 YDEGEE. The CDR3 spans 15 residues. V was pared by 2 bases and J by 0 bases, with 1 base of the junction left unmatched.